The 14 T cell receptor beta chains presented below share a single source sample, sequenced in a study of T cells in Graves' hyperthyroidism and ophthalmopathy. The TCR beta CDR3 regions underwent amplification using RNA transcripts as the source. The HTBI primer set drove a first-round RT-PCR of the TCR CDR3. TCRdb re-analysed the multiplex PCR reads in MiXCR, keeping a single row per CDR3 protein. Found here are about 350,000 distinct CDR3 sequences, about an eighth of them singletons; the top ten hold roughly 35%. The sample was blood. The source is a woman between 35 and 50 years old with Graves' ophthalmopathy.

This clonotype was detected ten times or more. The rearrangement joins TRBV11-1 to TRBJ2-7; 10 nucleotides match TRBD1. V dropped 0 bases and J dropped 2; count of bases not matched to a gene: 4. Germline CDR1 and CDR2: SGHAT and FQDESV (reference sequence). The CDR3 runs to 16 residues. The DNA for the CDR3 is TGTGCCAGCAGCTTAGCACGGGGACAGGGGACCTACGAGCAGTACTTC. Protein sequence: CASSLARGQGTYEQYF.

Only a few counts were recorded for this clonotype. The CDR3, as DNA: TGCAGTGCCTCTAGCGGCTTGGGGAGTTCGGGGCAGTACTTC. This encodes CSASSGLGSSGQYF. This chain uses TRBV20-1 with TRBJ2-7; TRBD2 agrees at 7 bases. The CDR3 spans 14 residues. CDR1 is DFQATT, CDR2 SNEGSKA, per germline (reference sequence). Unmatched junction bases numbered 17, after V lost 6 bases and J lost 9 bases.

As concerns this clonotype: A much larger clone lies a single base off, so this may be a read error. The chain employs TRBV6-5 and TRBJ2-6; D unclear. The CDR3 covers 15 residues. Between the trimmed V and J ends, which lost 7 bases and 2 bases, there was a span of 12 bases. CDR1 is MNHEY, CDR2 SVGAGI, per germline. The CDR3: CASNLSVTGANVLTF. The CDR3 coding sequence is TGTGCCAGCAATTTAAGTGTAACTGGGGCCAACGTCCTGACTTTC.

The chain links TRBV29-1 to TRBJ2-7, with D perhaps matching TRBD1 (6 bases). Germline V CDR1 and CDR2: SQVTM, ANQGSEA. The CDR3 spans 16 residues. V gave up 7 bases and J gave up 1 base, with 23 bases separating them. CDR3 sequence reads: CSGDGGNFSVSYEQYF. In DNA form, the CDR3 reads TGCAGCGGTGATGGGGGCAACTTTTCGGTTTCCTACGAGCAGTACTTC.

This clonotype was seen more than once but under ten times. The CDR3 loop is CASSRTGGNGELFF. CDR3 bases: TGTGCCAGTAGTAGGACAGGGGGAAACGGGGAGCTGTTTTTT. This sequence joins TRBV19 and TRBJ2-2; 10 bases match TRBD1. This CDR3 spans 14 amino acids. Losses at the gene ends were 4 bases for V and 7 bases for J; bases not matched to a gene: 3. Per the germline V gene, CDR1 is LNHDA and CDR2 is SQIVND (reference sequence).

This clonotype was recorded many times. The chain links TRBV5-1 to TRBJ2-3; 7 nucleotides agree with TRBD2. In germline, CDR1 is SGHRS, CDR2 YFSETQ. This CDR3 spans 16 amino acids. V lost 5 bases to trimming and J lost 2 bases; unmatched junction nucleotides: 11. CDR3 sequence reads: CASRGGASGTTDTQYF. CDR3 in DNA: TGCGCCAGCAGGGGCGGGGCTAGCGGCACCACAGATACGCAGTATTTT.

In this sample, this clonotype turned up many times. The chain employs TRBV2 and TRBJ1-6, with D possibly TRBD1 on 6 matching bases. This CDR3 comprises 13 residues. Germline V gives CDR1 SNHLY, CDR2 FYNNEI. The germline V and J ends were trimmed by 3 bases and 8 bases, with 8 bases remaining between them. CDR3 in amino acids: CASSEDSDSPLHF. Written as DNA, the CDR3 is TGTGCCAGCAGTGAGGACAGCGATTCACCCCTCCACTTT.

This clonotype has just a few counts. The CDR3 nucleotides read TGTGCCACCAGCGGCGGTGCTAATGAAAAACTGTTTTTT. Encoded protein: CATSGGANEKLFF. This chain links TRBV15 with TRBJ1-4; D gene uncertain. CDR1 and CDR2 (germline): LNHNV, YYDKDF (reference sequence). V lost 5 bases, J lost 3 bases, and 7 bases lay in between. This CDR3 is built from 13 residues.

On this clonotype itself: This may come from a read error, since a much larger clone is one base off. The rearrangement links TRBV27 to TRBJ2-5, with D perhaps TRBD1 (6 bases). The CDR3 spans 15 residues. The germline CDR1 and CDR2 sequences are MNHEY and SMNVEV (reference sequence). CDR3 nucleotide sequence: TGTGCCAGCAGTTTATCAACAGGGAGACAAGAGACCCGGTACTTC. It specifies CASSLSTGRQETRYF.

In its sample, this clonotype was seen a few times. The V gene is TRBV5-4, the J gene TRBJ2-5; the D gene is possibly TRBD2 (7 bases). CDR3 length equals 19 residues. Deletions cut 6 bases from V and 2 bases from J, with 29 bases between. The germline CDR1 and CDR2 sequences are SGHNT and YYREEE (reference sequence). CDR3 sequence reads: CASTPRRGGPAGLQETQYF. CDR3 DNA sequence: TGTGCCAGCACTCCCCGGAGGGGGGGGCCAGCGGGGTTACAAGAGACCCAGTACTTC.

This clonotype was seen a few times. V gene TRBV27 combines with J gene TRBJ2-7; the match to TRBD2 covers 10 bases. The germline CDR1 and CDR2 sequences are MNHEY and SMNVEV (reference sequence). Trimming at V came to 2 bases and at J to 7 bases, leaving 8 bases not matched to a gene. The CDR3 contains 15 residues. The CDR3 is CASSLVASGGREQYF. The CDR3 DNA reads as TGTGCCAGCAGTTTAGTCGCTAGCGGGGGTCGGGAGCAGTACTTC.

In this sample, this clonotype turned up many times. The rearrangement uses TRBV18 and TRBJ1-1; weak D call: TRBD1 (5 bases). This CDR3 is 14 amino acids long. Trimming removed 5 bases at V and 1 base at J, with 11 bases between. CDR1 and CDR2 from the germline V gene are KGHSH and LQKENI. Written as DNA, the CDR3 is TGTGCCAGCTCAGCGGGGGGATCGAACACTGAAGCTTTCTTT. Protein sequence: CASSAGGSNTEAFF.

This clonotype has a count of ten or more. The chain employs TRBV29-1 and TRBJ1-1; D not certain. Trimming pared 5 bases from V and 0 bases from J, leaving 7 bases between. The CDR3 has 12 amino acids. Per germline, CDR1 SQVTM and CDR2 ANQGSEA. In DNA form, the CDR3 reads TGCAGCGTTATAGTACTGAACACTGAAGCTTTCTTT. As protein: CSVIVLNTEAFF.

Turning to this clonotype: A much larger clone is a single base away; this may be a read error. This chain connects TRBV24-1 to TRBJ2-7; D gene unclear. CDR1 and CDR2 from the germline V gene are KGHDR and SFDVKD. The CDR3 is 11 residues long. The CDR3 region is CTTSPRYEQYF. The CDR3 DNA follows: TGTACCACCAGTCCGCGATACGAGCAGTACTTC.